The 28 T cell receptor beta chains reported below all come from one sample, sequenced in a study of identical twins (TCRdb year 2016). The protocol used for the library was 5' RACE. The run used an Illumina HiSeq 2000. Starting from the raw public reads, TCRdb applied fastp trimming at Q25, assembled clones with MiXCR and retained in-frame beta chains. Each entry merges the rows of one CDR3 protein and shows their most common DNA and genes. This sample lists fewer than 650,000 distinct CDR3 sequences; 9.5% to 10% were detected once. The ten largest clonotypes hold around 3% of the sample. This same sample was also taken into another study, of yellow fever vaccine responses in identical twins.

The sequenced sample was PBMCs. These receptor sequences come from a woman younger than 35 in good health.

This clonotype was picked up many times. The V call is TRBV29-1, the J call TRBJ2-7; D ambiguous. Germline V lookup: CDR1 SQVTM, CDR2 ANQGSEA. This CDR3 has 11 residues. V dropped 4 bases and J dropped 2 bases, with 6 bases sitting between them. In DNA, the CDR3 is TGCAGCGTTGTTGGGACCTACGAGCAGTACTTC. Encoded protein: CSVVGTYEQYF.

V is TRBV19 and J is TRBJ2-7; D is ambiguous. Germline CDR1 and CDR2: LNHDA and SQIVND (reference sequence). The CDR3 totals 15 residues. V lost 0 bases and J 0 bases, leaving 9 bases between the germline ends. Here the CDR3 reads CASSIEAGSSYEQYF. CDR3 sequence (DNA): TGTGCCAGTAGTATAGAGGCTGGGTCCTCCTACGAGCAGTACTTC.

This clonotype has at least ten counts. The chain uses TRBV20-1 and TRBJ1-1, with a weak D call TRBD1 (5 bases). CDR1 and CDR2 from the germline V gene are DFQATT and SNEGSKA (reference sequence). V was clipped by 0 bases and J by 5 bases, with 10 bases between them. The CDR3 runs to 13 residues. CDR3 in amino acids: CSARDPRETEAFF. The DNA of the CDR3 is TGCAGTGCTAGAGATCCCAGGGAGACTGAAGCTTTCTTT.

This clonotype was counted many times. The chain links TRBV6-5 to TRBJ1-1; 7 positions agree with TRBD1. V lost 2 bases and J lost 0; bases outside the gene matches: 6. The length of the CDR3 is 16 residues. Germline CDR1 is MNHEY and CDR2 is SVGAGI. In DNA, the CDR3 is TGTGCCAGCAGTTACACGACAGGGTTGATGAACACTGAAGCTTTCTTT. Translated: CASSYTTGLMNTEAFF.

The rearrangement links TRBV14 to TRBJ2-7, with D uncertain. V was pared by 4 bases and J by 0 bases, with 19 bases between. The germline gives CDR1 SGHDN, CDR2 FVKESK. This CDR3 is 17 amino acids long. For the CDR3, the DNA is TGTGCCAGCAGCCCAGCTCCGTACAGCACCAGCTCCTACGAGCAGTACTTC. Encoded protein: CASSPAPYSTSSYEQYF.

This clonotype showed up many times. V and J are TRBV5-6 and TRBJ2-7; D possibly corresponds to TRBD2 (6 bases). The CDR3 runs to 15 residues. Germline V gene data show CDR1 as SGHDT and CDR2 as YYEEEE. V lost 1 base and J lost 6, with 17 bases in between. CDR3 sequence: CASSLRREQAGEQYF. Written as DNA, the CDR3 is TGTGCCAGCAGCTTGCGTCGGGAGCAGGCTGGCGAGCAGTACTTC.

This clonotype was seen a handful of times. This sequence joins TRBV10-3 and TRBJ2-7, with 9 bases matching TRBD1. V lost 6 bases to trimming and J lost 0 bases; unmatched junction nucleotides: 6. CDR1 ENHRY and CDR2 SYGVKD come from the germline V gene. The CDR3 is made up of 15 amino acids. The CDR3 region is CAIRTRDRDSYEQYF. As DNA, the CDR3 is TGTGCCATCAGGACCCGGGACAGGGACTCCTACGAGCAGTACTTC.

This clonotype was seen ten or more times. The V call is TRBV5-1, the J call TRBJ2-5; the match to TRBD2 covers 12 bases. The V gene's germline CDR1 is SGHRS and CDR2 YFSETQ. The ends lost 2 bases at V and 5 bases at J; junction bases unmatched: 7. There are 16 residues in the CDR3. CDR3 in amino acids: CASSLPTSGGLETQYF. CDR3 bases: TGCGCCAGCAGCTTACCGACTAGCGGGGGTTTGGAGACCCAGTACTTC.

This clonotype has more than one count but fewer than ten. This chain connects TRBV25-1 to TRBJ2-3, with TRBD1 identical over 8 bases. V was clipped by 2 bases and J by 4 bases; unmatched bases: 26. Germline values: CDR1 MGHDK, CDR2 SYGVNS. The CDR3 length is 22 residues. The CDR3, as DNA: TGTGCCAGCAGTGAAAAAGAGGGAATGGGAATGACAGGGGCTATACCCCCAGATACGCAGTATTTT. It specifies CASSEKEGMGMTGAIPPDTQYF.

The V gene is TRBV15, the J gene TRBJ2-5; D is unclear. Trimming shortened V by 5 bases and J by 0 bases, and 13 bases separated the two germline ends. This CDR3 is 15 amino acids long. The germline V gene has CDR1 LNHNV and CDR2 YYDKDF (reference sequence). The CDR3 DNA reads TGTGCCACCAGCTTTCGCGGATCGAACCAAGAGACCCAGTACTTC. Encoded protein: CATSFRGSNQETQYF.

Ten or more counts support this clonotype. The chain links TRBV27 to TRBJ2-3; D is uncertain. CDR1 and CDR2 from the germline V gene are MNHEY and SMNVEV (reference sequence). The CDR3 covers 13 residues. V dropped 4 bases and J dropped 1 base, with 6 bases sitting between them. CDR3 nucleotide sequence: TGTGCCAGCAGTTACTCTGGCACAGATACGCAGTATTTT. This sequence encodes CASSYSGTDTQYF.

This clonotype has more than one count but fewer than ten. This chain links TRBV28 with TRBJ2-1; D perhaps matches TRBD1 (5 bases). There are 15 residues in the CDR3. Looked up from germline, CDR1 is MDHEN and CDR2 is SYDVKM. The ends were cut back, 6 bases at V and 4 bases at J, with 16 bases in the middle. The CDR3 coding sequence is TGTGCCAGCAGCCGAAGTTGGGGCCTTTACAATGAGCAGTTCTTC. This translates into CASSRSWGLYNEQFF.

This clonotype occurred many times. The rearrangement uses TRBV7-2 and TRBJ2-1; D is possibly TRBD1 (5 bases). This CDR3 region has 13 residues. The germline V and J ends were trimmed by 5 bases and 8 bases, with 13 bases remaining between them. Germline assignment: CDR1 SGHTA and CDR2 FQGNSA. The DNA for the CDR3 is TGTGCCAGCAGCCCCCCCCCAGGGTATGAGCAGTTCTTC. The encoded protein is CASSPPPGYEQFF. The full variable domain, rest sourced from reference TRBV7-2 and TRBJ2-1, is GAGVSQSPSNKVTEKGKDVELRCDPISGHTALYWYRQSLGQGLEFLIYFQGNSAPDKSGLPSDRFSAERTGGSVSTLTIQRTQQEDSAVYLCASSPPPGYEQFFGPGTRLTVL.

The chain combines TRBV20-1 with TRBJ2-7; 10 bases align to TRBD2. Germline V CDR1 and CDR2: DFQATT, SNEGSKA (reference sequence). The CDR3 has 14 amino acids. J was trimmed by 3 bases and V by 1 base; bases with no gene match: 3. The chain's CDR3 is CSARVVAGGYEQYF. CDR3 sequence (DNA): TGCAGTGCTAGAGTGGTAGCGGGGGGCTACGAGCAGTACTTC.

This clonotype was counted at least ten times. The chain links TRBV5-1 to TRBJ2-1, with D possibly being TRBD1 or TRBD2 (5 bases each). This CDR3 is 18 amino acids long. Trimming stripped 2 bases from V and 8 bases from J, with 26 bases between. Germline V gene lookup returns CDR1 SGHRS and CDR2 YFSETQ. DNA for the CDR3: TGCGCCAGCAGCTTACGACCAGCGGTTACAGGAGGATCGTATGAGCAGTTCTTC. It encodes CASSLRPAVTGGSYEQFF. Supplemented by reference TRBV5-1 and TRBJ2-1, the full variable domain reads KAGVTQTPRYLIKTRGQQVTLSCSPISGHRSVSWYQQTPGQGLQFLFEYFSETQRNKGNFPGRFSGRQFSNSRSEMNVSTLELGDSALYLCASSLRPAVTGGSYEQFFGPGTRLTVL.

A few counts support this clonotype. This sequence joins TRBV4-2 and TRBJ2-3; D is undetermined. The germline V gene encodes CDR1 LGHNA and CDR2 YNFKEQ. The V end was cut by 7 bases, the J end by 1 base, with 9 bases between. This CDR3 region has 13 residues. The CDR3 region has the DNA TGTGCCAGCAATGAAAAGGGCACAGATACGCAGTATTTT. It encodes CASNEKGTDTQYF.

This clonotype occurred many times. The chain is built from TRBV7-2 and TRBJ2-7; the D call may be TRBD1 or TRBD2 (6 bases each). V was clipped by 2 bases and J by 6 bases, with 14 bases between them. From germline, CDR1 is SGHTA and CDR2 FQGNSA. The CDR3 covers 14 residues. Here the CDR3 DNA reads TGTGCCAGCAGCTTAAACGCCGGGGGCCTCGAGCAGTACTTC. Residues: CASSLNAGGLEQYF.

The chain carries TRBV5-6 and TRBJ2-3, with TRBD2 matching 7 bases. Per germline, CDR1 SGHDT and CDR2 YYEEEE. This CDR3 region has 16 residues. V dropped 4 bases and J dropped 4; count of bases not matched to a gene: 12. CDR3 sequence: CASSLLTSDPSDTQYF. CDR3 DNA: TGTGCCAGCAGCCTCTTAACTAGCGACCCCTCAGATACGCAGTATTTT.

This clonotype was observed at least ten times. The rearrangement links TRBV5-6 to TRBJ2-1, with no clear D. Trimming took 6 bases from V and 7 from J, leaving 23 bases between them. Germline CDR1 reads SGHDT; CDR2 reads YYEEEE. The CDR3 is made up of 16 amino acids. The CDR3 sequence: CASTRRGVWIWNEQFF. In DNA form, the CDR3 reads TGTGCCAGCACACGAAGAGGAGTTTGGATATGGAATGAGCAGTTCTTC.

This clonotype was recorded at least ten times. V and J are TRBV6-5 and TRBJ2-5, with D perhaps matching TRBD1 or TRBD2 (5 bases each). The CDR3 has 15 residues. V was trimmed by 0 bases and J by 2 bases, leaving 10 bases between them. Germline CDR1 and CDR2: MNHEY and SVGAGI. CDR3 region: CASSYSGDRQETQYF. The CDR3 DNA sequence: TGTGCCAGCAGTTACTCGGGGGATCGGCAAGAGACCCAGTACTTC.

This clonotype was observed a handful of times. This sequence joins TRBV28 and TRBJ2-7, with 7 bases matching TRBD1. Germline CDR1 is MDHEN and CDR2 is SYDVKM. The CDR3 length is 17 residues. V was pared by 1 base and J by 6 bases, with 15 bases of the junction left unmatched. The CDR3 is CASSLSPGQRIDSEQYF. The CDR3 DNA reads TGTGCCAGCAGTTTATCCCCGGGACAGCGAATCGATTCCGAGCAGTACTTC.

This clonotype was seen more than once but under ten times. V gene TRBV30 combines with J gene TRBJ1-1, with D uncertain. CDR3 length equals 13 residues. Trimming left V 0 bases short and J 11 bases short, with 16 bases between. Germline loops: CDR1 GTSNPN, CDR2 SVGIG (reference sequence). The CDR3 nucleotides are TGTGCCTGGAGTGTAGCCAGTCCTAATGAGGCTTTCTTT. Translation gives CAWSVASPNEAFF.

In this sample, this clonotype turned up a few times. This chain connects TRBV7-9 to TRBJ2-7; no reliable D call. The V and J ends lost 1 base and 2 bases respectively, with 12 bases between them. The CDR3 length is 15 residues. Germline CDR1 and CDR2: SEHNR and FQNEAQ (reference sequence). The CDR3 DNA follows: TGTGCCAGCAGCTTAGGGCCTGGTCAGGCCTACGAGCAGTACTTC. Translated, it gives CASSLGPGQAYEQYF.

This clonotype was counted only a few times. J is TRBJ2-1 and V is TRBV11-2; no clear D gene. Germline-derived CDR1 and CDR2 are SGHAT and FQNNGV. CDR3 length equals 11 residues. The V and J ends lost 2 bases and 12 bases respectively, with 8 bases between them. The CDR3 protein is CASSLMEAQFF. Written as DNA, the CDR3 is TGTGCCAGCAGCTTAATGGAAGCGCAGTTCTTC.

This clonotype was picked up many times. The chain recombines TRBV12-3 or TRBV12-4 with TRBJ2-6; TRBD1 aligns across 9 bases. The V gene end was trimmed by 5 bases and the J gene end by 0 bases; junction bases not matched to a gene: 5. The CDR3 totals 17 residues. CDR3 in DNA: TGTGCCAGCAGTCCCGAGACAGGGGGCTCTGGGGCCAACGTCCTGACTTTC. The encoded protein is CASSPETGGSGANVLTF.

The sample holds many counts of this clonotype. The J gene is TRBJ2-5, the V gene TRBV7-2; 9 nucleotides agree with TRBD2. Germline-derived CDR1 and CDR2 are SGHTA and FQGNSA. Trimming removed 1 base from V and 6 bases from J; junction bases left unmatched: 6. The CDR3 has 15 residues. The CDR3: CASSLGREGLQTQYF. The CDR3 bases are TGTGCCAGCAGCTTAGGGCGGGAGGGCCTACAGACCCAGTACTTC. Together with reference TRBV7-2 and TRBJ2-5, the CDR3 gives the full variable domain: GAGVSQSPSNKVTEKGKDVELRCDPISGHTALYWYRQSLGQGLEFLIYFQGNSAPDKSGLPSDRFSAERTGGSVSTLTIQRTQQEDSAVYLCASSLGREGLQTQYFGPGTRLLVL.

In this sample, this clonotype turned up many times. The chain links TRBV4-1 to TRBJ2-7; D not certain. The ends were cut back, 0 bases at V and 2 bases at J, with 11 bases in the middle. The CDR3 covers 15 residues. Germline-derived CDR1 and CDR2 are MGHRA and YSYEKL. As DNA, the CDR3 is TGCGCCAGCAGCCAAGATAGAGGCATAACCTACGAGCAGTACTTC. Translating it yields CASSQDRGITYEQYF.

This chain joins TRBV7-9 and TRBJ2-7; D unclear. The CDR3 totals 14 residues. Trimming took 5 bases from V and 3 from J, leaving 14 bases between them. CDR1 is SEHNR, CDR2 FQNEAQ, per germline (reference sequence). CDR3 DNA sequence: TGTGCCAGCAGCCCCCCGAGCCGTGACTACGAGCAGTACTTC. Its translation: CASSPPSRDYEQYF.